The 12 T cell receptor beta chains below come from one sample, sequenced in a study of metastatic and nonmetastatic thyroid tumors. Each patient went into thyroid surgery without having received any treatment. TCRdb re-analyzed the PCR reads using MiXCR. Of over 15,000 clones in the sample, about 13% are singletons; the top ten hold approximately 30%. The sequenced sample consisted of blood. These receptors all come from a female donor with papillary thyroid cancer or a benign thyroid nodule (not recorded which). Some clones in this sample may be carry-over from other donors' samples.

This clone has a count of ten or more. This chain links TRBV6-1 with TRBJ2-5; 9 bases are shared with TRBD2. Germline loops: CDR1 MNHNS, CDR2 SASEGT. With 2 bases clipped from V and 5 bases from J, the junction kept 6 bases outside the gene matches. This CDR3 is built from 15 residues. This chain's CDR3 is CASSELAGNWETQYF. The CDR3 nucleotides read TGTGCCAGCAGTGAACTAGCGGGAAATTGGGAGACCCAGTACTTC.

Many counts were recorded for this clone. This chain uses TRBV4-1 with TRBJ2-2; TRBD2 agrees at 11 bases. Germline V gene sequence: CDR1 MGHRA, CDR2 YSYEKL. J lost 6 bases, V lost 6 bases, and 9 bases had no gene match. CDR3 size: 16 residues. The CDR3 DNA sequence: TGCGCCAGCAGGGGACTAGCGGACCAGGGGGCCGGGGAGCTGTTTTTT. It codes for CASRGLADQGAGELFF.

There are many counts of this clone. Germline and junction disagree at one end, which may indicate a read error. This chain joins TRBV7-7 and TRBJ2-7; D is unclear. The CDR3 consists of 13 residues. CDR1 is SSHAT and CDR2 is FNYEAQ in the germline V gene (reference sequence). Here the CDR3 DNA reads TGTGCTAGCAGCTTAAAGCCTACCTACGAGCAGTACTTC. Translation: CASSLKPTYEQYF.

The chain joins TRBV5-1 to TRBJ1-6; possible D gene TRBD1, 5 bases. Germline CDR1 is SGHRS and CDR2 is YFSETQ. V shed 5 bases and J shed 7 bases, with 7 bases lying between them. The CDR3 runs 12 residues. The CDR3 sequence: CASRGGNSPLHF. The CDR3 DNA is TGCGCCAGCAGGGGGGGGAATTCACCCCTCCACTTT.

At least ten counts were recorded for this clone. The chain recombines TRBV29-1 with TRBJ2-5; D uncertain. Germline CDR1 reads SQVTM; CDR2 reads ANQGSEA. With 5 bases removed from V and 2 bases from J, the gap between germline ends came to 12 bases. The CDR3 sequence is 13 residues long. The CDR3 is CSVTRTEQETQYF. CDR3 in DNA: TGCAGCGTTACGAGAACAGAACAAGAGACCCAGTACTTC.

This clone was recorded at least ten times. The V and J genes are TRBV10-2 and TRBJ2-7, with D possibly called TRBD1 or TRBD2 (5 bases each). Trimming shortened V by 8 bases and J by 3 bases, and 20 bases separated the two germline ends. The CDR3 spans 15 residues. CDR1 is WSHSY and CDR2 is SAAADI in the germline V gene. CDR3 sequence reads: CASQATGNGIYEQYF. CDR3 sequence (DNA): TGCGCCAGCCAAGCAACAGGTAACGGGATCTACGAGCAGTACTTC.

The chain is built from TRBV27 and TRBJ2-7; the D is unclear. Trimming shortened V by 1 base and J by 3 bases, and 16 bases separated the two germline ends. The CDR3 is 16 amino acids. The V gene's germline CDR1 is MNHEY and CDR2 SMNVEV (reference sequence). CDR3 sequence reads: CASSLYGRIRFYEQYF. The CDR3 nucleotides read TGTGCCAGCAGTTTATACGGCAGAATTAGATTCTACGAGCAGTACTTC.

The chain carries TRBV24-1 and TRBJ2-3; D ambiguous. The V gene's germline CDR1 is KGHDR and CDR2 SFDVKD. The CDR3 has 15 amino acids. V lost 6 bases and J lost 1, with 13 bases in between. CDR3 residues: CATSRLLKGTDTQYF. The CDR3, as DNA: TGTGCCACCAGTAGACTTCTCAAAGGCACAGATACGCAGTATTTT.

With regard to this clone: A much larger clone lies a single base off, so this may be a read error. J is TRBJ2-3 and V is TRBV29-1; D is possibly TRBD1 (5 bases). V was trimmed by 5 bases and J by 7 bases, leaving 13 bases between them. CDR3 length: 12 residues. Germline values: CDR1 SQVTM, CDR2 ANQGSEA. CDR3 bases: TGCAGCGTTCGAAGGGGATCATATACGCAGTATTTT. Residues: CSVRRGSYTQYF.

The chain is built from TRBV20-1 and TRBJ1-2, with TRBD1 as a possible D gene (6 bases). The CDR3 is 12 residues long. Germline-derived CDR1 and CDR2 are DFQATT and SNEGSKA (reference sequence). V was pared by 0 bases and J by 8 bases, with 10 bases between. DNA for the CDR3: TGCAGTGCTAGAGAAAGGGGGGTGGGCTACACCTTC. This sequence encodes CSARERGVGYTF.

This clone was counted at least ten times. The chain joins TRBV6-1 to TRBJ2-5; perhaps D is TRBD1 or TRBD2 (6 bases each). Trimming removed 0 bases at V and 5 bases at J, with 22 bases between. There are 18 residues in the CDR3. CDR1 and CDR2 (germline): MNHNS, SASEGT. In DNA form, the CDR3 reads TGTGCCAGCAGTGAAGCGACGGGGGCAGGGGCTCCGGCGGAGACCCAGTACTTC. Its protein product is CASSEATGAGAPAETQYF.

This clone has at least ten counts. This chain connects TRBV20-1 to TRBJ2-7; TRBD2 matches 8 bases. Trimming took 8 bases from V and 2 from J; bases not matched to a gene: 20. Looked up from germline, CDR1 is DFQATT and CDR2 is SNEGSKA (reference sequence). The CDR3 spans 17 residues. This chain's CDR3 is CSPTAVRRSGSPYEQYF. The CDR3 DNA reads as TGCAGTCCCACAGCCGTCAGGAGGAGCGGGAGCCCCTACGAGCAGTACTTC.